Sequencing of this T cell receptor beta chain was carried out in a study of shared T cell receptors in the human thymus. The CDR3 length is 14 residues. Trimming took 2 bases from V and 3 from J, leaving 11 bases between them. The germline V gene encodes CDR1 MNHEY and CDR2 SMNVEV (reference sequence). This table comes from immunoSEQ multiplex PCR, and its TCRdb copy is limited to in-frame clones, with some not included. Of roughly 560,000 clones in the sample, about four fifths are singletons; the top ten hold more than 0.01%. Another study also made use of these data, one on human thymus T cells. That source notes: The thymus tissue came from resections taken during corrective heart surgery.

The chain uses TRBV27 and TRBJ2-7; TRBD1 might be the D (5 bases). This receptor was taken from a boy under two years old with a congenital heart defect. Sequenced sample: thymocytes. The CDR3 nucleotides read TGTGCCAGCAGTTTACAGGGTGGGATCTACGAGCAGTACTTC. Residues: CASSLQGGIYEQYF.